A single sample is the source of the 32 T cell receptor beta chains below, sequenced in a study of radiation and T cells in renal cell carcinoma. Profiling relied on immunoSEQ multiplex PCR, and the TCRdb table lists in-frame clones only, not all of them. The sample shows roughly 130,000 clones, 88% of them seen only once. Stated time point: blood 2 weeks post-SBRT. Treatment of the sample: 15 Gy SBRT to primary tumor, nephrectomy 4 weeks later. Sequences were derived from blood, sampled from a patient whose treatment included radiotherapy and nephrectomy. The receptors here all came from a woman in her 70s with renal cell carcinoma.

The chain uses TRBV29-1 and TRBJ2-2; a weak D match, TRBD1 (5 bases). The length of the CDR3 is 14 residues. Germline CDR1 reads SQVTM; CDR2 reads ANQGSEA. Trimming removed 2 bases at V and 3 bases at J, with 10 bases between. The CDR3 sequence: CSVEPTGDTGELFF. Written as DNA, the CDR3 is TGCAGCGTTGAACCCACAGGAGACACCGGGGAGCTGTTTTTT.

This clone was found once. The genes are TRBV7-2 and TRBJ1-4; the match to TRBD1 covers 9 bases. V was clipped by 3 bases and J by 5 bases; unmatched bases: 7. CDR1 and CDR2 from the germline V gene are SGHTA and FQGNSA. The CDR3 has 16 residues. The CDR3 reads CASSLGGQGFNEKLFF. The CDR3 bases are TGTGCCAGCAGCTTGGGGGGACAGGGCTTCAATGAAAAACTGTTTTTT.

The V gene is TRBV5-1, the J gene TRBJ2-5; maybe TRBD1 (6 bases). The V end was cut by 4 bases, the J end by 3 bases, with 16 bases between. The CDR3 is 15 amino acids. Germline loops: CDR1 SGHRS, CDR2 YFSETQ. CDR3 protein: CASSPGTLREETQYF. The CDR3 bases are TGCGCCAGCAGCCCGGGGACACTCAGAGAAGAGACCCAGTACTTC. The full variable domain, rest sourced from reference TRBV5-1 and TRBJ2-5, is KAGVTQTPRYLIKTRGQQVTLSCSPISGHRSVSWYQQTPGQGLQFLFEYFSETQRNKGNFPGRFSGRQFSNSRSEMNVSTLELGDSALYLCASSPGTLREETQYFGPGTRLLVL.

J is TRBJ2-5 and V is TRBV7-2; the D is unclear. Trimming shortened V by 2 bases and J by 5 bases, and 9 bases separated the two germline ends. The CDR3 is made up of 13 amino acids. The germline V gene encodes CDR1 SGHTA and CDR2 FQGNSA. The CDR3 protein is CASSLRMRETQYF. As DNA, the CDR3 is TGTGCCAGCAGCTTAAGGATGAGGGAGACCCAGTACTTC.

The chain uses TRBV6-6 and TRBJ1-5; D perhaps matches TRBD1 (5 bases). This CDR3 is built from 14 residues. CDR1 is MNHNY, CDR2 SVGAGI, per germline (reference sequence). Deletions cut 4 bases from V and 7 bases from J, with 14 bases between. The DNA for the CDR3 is TGTGCCAGCAGTTCCAACTGGGCAGGGCAGCCCCAGCATTTT. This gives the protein CASSSNWAGQPQHF.

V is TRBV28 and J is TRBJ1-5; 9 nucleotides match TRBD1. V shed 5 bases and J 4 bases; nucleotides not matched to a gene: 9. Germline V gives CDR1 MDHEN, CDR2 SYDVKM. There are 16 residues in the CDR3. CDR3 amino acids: CASSPLGTGRNQPQHF. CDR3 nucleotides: TGTGCCAGCAGTCCCCTAGGGACAGGGAGGAATCAGCCCCAGCATTTT. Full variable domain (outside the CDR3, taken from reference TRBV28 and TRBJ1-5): DVKVTQSSRYLVKRTGEKVFLECVQDMDHENMFWYRQDPGLGLRLIYFSYDVKMKEKGDIPEGYSVSREKKERFSLILESASTNQTSMYLCASSPLGTGRNQPQHFGDGTRLSIL.

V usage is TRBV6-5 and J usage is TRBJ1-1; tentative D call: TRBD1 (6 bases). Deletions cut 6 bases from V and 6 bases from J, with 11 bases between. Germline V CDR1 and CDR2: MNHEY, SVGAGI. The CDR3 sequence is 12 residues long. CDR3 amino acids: CASRRGEAEAFF. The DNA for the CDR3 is TGTGCCAGCAGGAGGGGGGAGGCTGAAGCTTTCTTT.

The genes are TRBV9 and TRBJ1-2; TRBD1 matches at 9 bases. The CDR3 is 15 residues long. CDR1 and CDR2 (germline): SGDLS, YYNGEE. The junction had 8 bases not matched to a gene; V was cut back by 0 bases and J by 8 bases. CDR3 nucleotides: TGTGCCAGCAGCGTAGACTCTGGACAGGGGCTAGGCTACACCTTC. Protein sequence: CASSVDSGQGLGYTF.

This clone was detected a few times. CDR3 DNA: TGCGCCAGCAGCGCGGGACAGCGAATGAACACTGAAGCTTTCTTT. Its protein product is CASSAGQRMNTEAFF. This chain links TRBV5-1 with TRBJ1-1; 7 positions agree with TRBD1. The V gene end was trimmed by 4 bases and the J gene end by 0 bases; junction bases not matched to a gene: 6. Germline CDR1 reads SGHRS; CDR2 reads YFSETQ. The CDR3 length is 15 residues.

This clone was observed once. The CDR3 bases are TGTGCCAGCAGCGTAGAGGGAGGGGGCGCCAAAAACATTCAGTACTTC. Translation gives CASSVEGGGAKNIQYF. This rearrangement joins TRBV9 to TRBJ2-4, with D perhaps given as TRBD1 or TRBD2 (7 bases each). CDR1 is SGDLS, CDR2 YYNGEE, per germline. V was clipped by 0 bases and J by 1 base, with 11 bases between them. CDR3 length: 16 amino acids.

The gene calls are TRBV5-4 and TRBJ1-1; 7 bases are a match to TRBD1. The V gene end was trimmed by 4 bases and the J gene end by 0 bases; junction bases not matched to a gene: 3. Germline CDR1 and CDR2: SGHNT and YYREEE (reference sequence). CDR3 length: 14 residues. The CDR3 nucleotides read TGTGCCAGCAGCCAGGGGGGGCTGAACACTGAAGCTTTCTTT. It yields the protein CASSQGGLNTEAFF.

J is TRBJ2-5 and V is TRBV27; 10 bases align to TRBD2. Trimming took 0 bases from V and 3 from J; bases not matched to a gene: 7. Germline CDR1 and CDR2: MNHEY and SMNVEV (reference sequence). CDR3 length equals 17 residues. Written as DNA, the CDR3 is TGTGCCAGCAGTTTATCTCCCGGACTAGCGGTTAAAGAGACCCAGTACTTC. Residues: CASSLSPGLAVKETQYF.

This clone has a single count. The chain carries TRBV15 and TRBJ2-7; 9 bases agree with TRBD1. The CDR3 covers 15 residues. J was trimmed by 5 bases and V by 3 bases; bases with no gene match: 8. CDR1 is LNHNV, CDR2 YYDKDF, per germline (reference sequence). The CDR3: CATSRMGQGDNEQYF. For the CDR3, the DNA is TGTGCCACCAGCAGGATGGGACAGGGAGATAACGAGCAGTACTTC.

Written as DNA, the CDR3 is TGTGCCGGAACTGAGCGGGGGGCGGATGAGCAGTTCTTC. Protein product: CAGTERGADEQFF. V gene TRBV7-9 combines with J gene TRBJ2-1; 9 bases map to TRBD2. The V and J ends lost 11 bases and 8 bases, in that order; junction bases with no gene match: 10. Germline CDR1 and CDR2: SEHNR and FQNEAQ (reference sequence). The length of the CDR3 is 13 residues.

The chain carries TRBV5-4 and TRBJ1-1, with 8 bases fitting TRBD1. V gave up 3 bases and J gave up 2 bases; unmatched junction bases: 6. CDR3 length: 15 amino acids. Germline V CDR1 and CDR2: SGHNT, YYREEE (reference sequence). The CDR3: CASSSYQGANTEAFF. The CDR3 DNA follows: TGTGCCAGCAGCTCGTATCAGGGGGCTAACACTGAAGCTTTCTTT. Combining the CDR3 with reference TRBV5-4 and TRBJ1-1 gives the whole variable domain ETGVTQSPTHLIKTRGQQVTLRCSSQSGHNTVSWYQQALGQGPQFIFQYYREEENGRGNFPPRFSGLQFPNYSSELNVNALELDDSALYLCASSSYQGANTEAFFGQGTRLTVV.

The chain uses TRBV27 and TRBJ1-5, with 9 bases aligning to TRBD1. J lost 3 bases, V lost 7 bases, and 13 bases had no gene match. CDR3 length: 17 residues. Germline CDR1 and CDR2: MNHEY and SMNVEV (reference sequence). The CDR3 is CASTPGTGSSVNQPQHF. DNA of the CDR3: TGTGCCAGCACCCCAGGGACAGGGTCTAGCGTCAATCAGCCCCAGCATTTT.

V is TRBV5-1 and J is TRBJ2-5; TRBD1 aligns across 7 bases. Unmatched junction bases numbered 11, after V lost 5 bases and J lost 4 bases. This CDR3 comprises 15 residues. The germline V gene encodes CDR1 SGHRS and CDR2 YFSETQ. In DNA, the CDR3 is TGCGCCAGCAGTCTAGCCGGGACAGACGGAGAGACCCAGTACTTC. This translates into CASSLAGTDGETQYF.

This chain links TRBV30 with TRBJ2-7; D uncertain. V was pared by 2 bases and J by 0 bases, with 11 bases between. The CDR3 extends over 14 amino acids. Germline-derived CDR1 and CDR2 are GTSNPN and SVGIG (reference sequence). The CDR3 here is CAWSPHRVSYEQYF. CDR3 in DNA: TGTGCCTGGAGTCCCCATCGGGTCTCCTACGAGCAGTACTTC. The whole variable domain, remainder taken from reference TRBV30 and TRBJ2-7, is SQTIHQWPATLVQPVGSPLSLECTVEGTSNPNLYWYRQAAGRGLQLLFYSVGIGQISSEVPQNLSASRPQDRQFILSSKKLLLSDSGFYLCAWSPHRVSYEQYFGPGTRLTVT.

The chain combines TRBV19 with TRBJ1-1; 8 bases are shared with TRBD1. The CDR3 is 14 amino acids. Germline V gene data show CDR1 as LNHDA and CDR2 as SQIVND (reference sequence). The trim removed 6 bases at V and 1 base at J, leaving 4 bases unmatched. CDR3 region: CASRGQGKNTEAFF. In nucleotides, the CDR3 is TGTGCCAGTAGAGGACAGGGAAAGAACACTGAAGCTTTCTTT.

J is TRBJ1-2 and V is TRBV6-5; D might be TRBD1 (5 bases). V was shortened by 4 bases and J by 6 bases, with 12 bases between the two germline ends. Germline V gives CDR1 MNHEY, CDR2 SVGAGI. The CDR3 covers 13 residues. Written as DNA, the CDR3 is TGTGCCAGCAGTTCGGGGGGGTTGGATGGCTACACCTTC. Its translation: CASSSGGLDGYTF.

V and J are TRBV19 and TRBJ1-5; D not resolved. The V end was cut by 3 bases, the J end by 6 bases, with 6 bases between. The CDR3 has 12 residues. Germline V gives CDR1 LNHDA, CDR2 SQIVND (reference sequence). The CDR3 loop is CASSIGGQPQHF. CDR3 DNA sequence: TGTGCCAGTAGTATCGGAGGTCAGCCCCAGCATTTT.

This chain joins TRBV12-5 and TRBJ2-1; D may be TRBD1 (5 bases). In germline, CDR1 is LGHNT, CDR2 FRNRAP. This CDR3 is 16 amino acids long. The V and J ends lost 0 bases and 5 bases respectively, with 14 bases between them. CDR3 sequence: CASGLVIGQLHNEQFF. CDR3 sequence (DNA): TGTGCTAGTGGTTTGGTTATCGGACAACTTCACAATGAGCAGTTCTTC. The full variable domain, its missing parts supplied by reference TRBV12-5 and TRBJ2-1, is DARVTQTPRHKVTEMGQEVTMRCQPILGHNTVFWYRQTMMQGLELLAYFRNRAPLDDSGMPKDRFSAEMPDATLATLKIQPSEPRDSAVYFCASGLVIGQLHNEQFFGPGTRLTVL.

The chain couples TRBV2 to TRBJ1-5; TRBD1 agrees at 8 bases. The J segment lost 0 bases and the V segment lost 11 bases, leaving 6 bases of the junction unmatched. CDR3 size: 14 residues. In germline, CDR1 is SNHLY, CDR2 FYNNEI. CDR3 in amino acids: CAGGQAYSNQPQHF. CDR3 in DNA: TGTGCCGGGGGACAGGCTTATAGCAATCAGCCCCAGCATTTT.

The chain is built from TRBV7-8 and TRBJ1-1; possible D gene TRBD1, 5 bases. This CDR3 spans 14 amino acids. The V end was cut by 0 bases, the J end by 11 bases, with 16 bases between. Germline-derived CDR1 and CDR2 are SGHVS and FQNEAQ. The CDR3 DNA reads TGTGCCAGCAGCTTAGCGAGCTGGGCAGGGCAGGCTTTCTTT. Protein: CASSLASWAGQAFF.

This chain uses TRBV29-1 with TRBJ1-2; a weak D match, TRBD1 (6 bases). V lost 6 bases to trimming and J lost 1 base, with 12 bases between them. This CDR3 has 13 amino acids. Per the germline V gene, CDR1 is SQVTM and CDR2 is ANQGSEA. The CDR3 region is CSVAKDSNYGYTF. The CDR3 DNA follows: TGCAGCGTAGCCAAGGACAGTAACTATGGCTACACCTTC.

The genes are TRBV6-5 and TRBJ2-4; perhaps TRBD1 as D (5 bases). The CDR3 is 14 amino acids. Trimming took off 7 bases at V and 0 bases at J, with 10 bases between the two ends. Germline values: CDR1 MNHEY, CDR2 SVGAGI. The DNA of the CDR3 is TGTGCCAGCAAGGGGTCGCTAGCCAAAAACATTCAGTACTTC. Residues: CASKGSLAKNIQYF.

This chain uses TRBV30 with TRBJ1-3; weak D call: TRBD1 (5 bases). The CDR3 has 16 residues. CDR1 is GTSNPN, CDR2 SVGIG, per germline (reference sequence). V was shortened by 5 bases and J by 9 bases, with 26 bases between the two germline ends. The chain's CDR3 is CAWGYQSWGPVITIYF. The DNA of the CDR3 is TGTGCCTGGGGATACCAGTCATGGGGACCTGTGATCACCATATATTTT. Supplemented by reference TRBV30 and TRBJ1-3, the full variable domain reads SQTIHQWPATLVQPVGSPLSLECTVEGTSNPNLYWYRQAAGRGLQLLFYSVGIGQISSEVPQNLSASRPQDRQFILSSKKLLLSDSGFYLCAWGYQSWGPVITIYFGEGSWLTVV.

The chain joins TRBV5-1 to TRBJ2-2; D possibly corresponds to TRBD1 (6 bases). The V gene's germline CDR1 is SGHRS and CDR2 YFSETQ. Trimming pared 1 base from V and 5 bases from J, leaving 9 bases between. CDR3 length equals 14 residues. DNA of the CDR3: TGCGCCAGCAGCTTGTTACAGGGTACCGGGGAGCTGTTTTTT. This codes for CASSLLQGTGELFF.

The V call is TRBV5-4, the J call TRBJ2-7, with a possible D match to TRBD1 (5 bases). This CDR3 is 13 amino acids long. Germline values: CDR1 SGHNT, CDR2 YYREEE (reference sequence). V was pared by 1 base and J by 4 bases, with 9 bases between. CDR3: CASSLLGRYEQYF. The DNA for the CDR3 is TGTGCCAGCAGCTTGTTGGGGCGTTACGAGCAGTACTTC. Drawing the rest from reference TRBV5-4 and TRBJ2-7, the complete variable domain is ETGVTQSPTHLIKTRGQQVTLRCSSQSGHNTVSWYQQALGQGPQFIFQYYREEENGRGNFPPRFSGLQFPNYSSELNVNALELDDSALYLCASSLLGRYEQYFGPGTRLTVT.

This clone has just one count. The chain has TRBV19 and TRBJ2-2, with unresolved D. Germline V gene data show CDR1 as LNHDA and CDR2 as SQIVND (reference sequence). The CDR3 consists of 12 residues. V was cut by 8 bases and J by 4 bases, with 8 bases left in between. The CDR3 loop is CASASFTGELFF. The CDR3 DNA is TGTGCCAGTGCGTCTTTCACCGGGGAGCTGTTTTTT.

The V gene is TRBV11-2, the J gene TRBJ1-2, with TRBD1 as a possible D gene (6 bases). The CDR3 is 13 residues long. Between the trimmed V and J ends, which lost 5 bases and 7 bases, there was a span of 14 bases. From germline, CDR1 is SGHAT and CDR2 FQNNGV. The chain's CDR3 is CASSMTGQSGYTF. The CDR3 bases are TGTGCCAGCAGCATGACAGGCCAATCTGGCTACACCTTC. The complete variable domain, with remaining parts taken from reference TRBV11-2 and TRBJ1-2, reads EAGVAQSPRYKIIEKRQSVAFWCNPISGHATLYWYQQILGQGPKLLIQFQNNGVVDDSQLPKDRFSAERLKGVDSTLKIQPAKLEDSAVYLCASSMTGQSGYTFGSGTRLTVV.

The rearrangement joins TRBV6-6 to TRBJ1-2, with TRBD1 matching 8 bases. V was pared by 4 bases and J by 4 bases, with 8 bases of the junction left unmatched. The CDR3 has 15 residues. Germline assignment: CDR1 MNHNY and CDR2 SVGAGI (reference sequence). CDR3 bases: TGTGCCAGCAGTTCCGCGGACAGGGAAGGCTATGGCTACACCTTC. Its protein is CASSSADREGYGYTF.